Below, 11 T cell receptor beta chains from the same sample are listed, as sequenced in a study of blood T cell repertoires in COVID-19. The assay was immunoSEQ multiplex PCR, and TCRdb's table has in-frame clones only and misses some. The data show a few hundred thousand clones, nearly 90% seen once. The sequencing sample was made of PBMCs or T cells enriched from blood (not recorded which). These receptors originate from a woman aged 55-75 years who had recovered from COVID-19.

The chain uses TRBV2 and TRBJ2-1; TRBD1 might be the D (7 bases). V was trimmed by 8 bases and J by 3 bases, leaving 14 bases between them. The germline V gene has CDR1 SNHLY and CDR2 FYNNEI. This CDR3 comprises 14 residues. The CDR3 sequence is CASGGTVSYNEQFF. The CDR3 bases are TGTGCCAGCGGGGGGACAGTCAGCTACAATGAGCAGTTCTTC.

The chain carries TRBV7-9 and TRBJ1-5; 7 bases map to TRBD1. Germline CDR1 SEHNR, CDR2 FQNEAQ (reference sequence). V trimming: 1 base; J trimming: 4 bases; junction bases outside the gene matches: 10. The CDR3 runs 17 residues. The CDR3 DNA reads as TGTGCCAGCAGCTTAGAAGTCGGGACAGTCTATAATCAGCCCCAGCATTTT. It translates to CASSLEVGTVYNQPQHF.

The rearrangement joins TRBV2 to TRBJ2-2, with D tentatively TRBD2 (5 bases). The V and J ends lost 3 bases and 4 bases respectively, with 9 bases between them. CDR3 length equals 14 residues. Germline assignment: CDR1 SNHLY and CDR2 FYNNEI. The CDR3 nucleotides read TGTGCCAGCAGTGACGAGGGTTCCACCGGGGAGCTGTTTTTT. This gives the protein CASSDEGSTGELFF.

The rearrangement joins TRBV6-5 to TRBJ2-3; D unresolved. This CDR3 comprises 14 residues. With 3 bases removed from V and 1 base from J, the gap between germline ends came to 8 bases. The germline gives CDR1 MNHEY, CDR2 SVGAGI. The CDR3 DNA follows: TGTGCCAGCAGTTATGTTCGTGGCACAGATACGCAGTATTTT. The encoded protein is CASSYVRGTDTQYF.

The CDR3 nucleotides are TGTGCCAGCCGGACAGCCTATGGCTACACCTTC. Amino acids: CASRTAYGYTF. The rearrangement joins TRBV27 to TRBJ1-2; D perhaps matches TRBD1 (6 bases). Germline assignment: CDR1 MNHEY and CDR2 SMNVEV (reference sequence). The V gene lost 8 bases and the J gene lost 4 bases, with 8 bases spanning the gap. The CDR3 is 11 amino acids.

J is TRBJ1-2 and V is TRBV3-1 (or the pseudogene TRBV3-2); a weak D match, TRBD1 (5 bases). The CDR3 runs 15 residues. Trimming took 0 bases from V and 5 from J, leaving 13 bases between them. Germline V CDR1 and CDR2: LGHDT, YNNKEL (reference sequence). The CDR3 DNA reads as TGTGCCAGCAGCCAAGATCTGGGGGGTTATTATGGCTACACCTTC. Translating gives CASSQDLGGYYGYTF.

The chain combines TRBV4-1 with TRBJ2-1; TRBD2 is a possible D gene (5 bases). V lost 1 base and J lost 5, with 6 bases in between. The CDR3 length is 13 residues. The germline V gene has CDR1 MGHRA and CDR2 YSYEKL. CDR3: CASSQGLNNEQFF. DNA of the CDR3: TGCGCCAGCAGCCAAGGACTAAACAATGAGCAGTTCTTC.

This clone was seen a single time. The chain recombines TRBV9 with TRBJ2-1; TRBD2 agrees at 12 bases. Unmatched junction bases numbered 15, after V lost 3 bases and J lost 11 bases. CDR1 and CDR2 from the germline V gene are SGDLS and YYNGEE. The CDR3 contains 17 residues. This CDR3 is CASSGPLAGGPVIQQFF. The DNA for the CDR3 is TGTGCCAGCAGCGGACCCCTAGCGGGAGGGCCAGTAATTCAGCAGTTCTTC.

This clone occurred a few times. V gene TRBV30 combines with J gene TRBJ2-7, with 9 bases matching TRBD1. This CDR3 region has 14 residues. CDR1 is GTSNPN and CDR2 is SVGIG in the germline V gene (reference sequence). The V and J ends lost 3 bases and 11 bases, in that order; junction bases with no gene match: 14. Written as DNA, the CDR3 is TGTGCCTGGAGGAGGACAGGGGAGAGGCTAGACGAGTACTTC. Amino acids: CAWRRTGERLDEYF.

This clone occurred many times. The genes are TRBV29-1 and TRBJ2-7, with 9 nucleotides matching TRBD1. Germline assignment: CDR1 SQVTM and CDR2 ANQGSEA. The CDR3 length is 12 residues. V shed 7 bases, J shed 3 bases, and the junction held 4 bases outside the gene matches. CDR3 nucleotide sequence: TGCAGCGGGGGACAGGGAAACTACGAGCAGTACTTC. Protein sequence: CSGGQGNYEQYF.

The gene calls are TRBV5-1 and TRBJ1-2; D is undetermined. Between the trimmed V and J ends, which lost 8 bases and 0 bases, there was a span of 14 bases. Germline V gene sequence: CDR1 SGHRS, CDR2 YFSETQ. This CDR3 comprises 14 residues. CDR3 residues: CASTPGGSNYGYTF. The DNA for the CDR3 is TGCGCCAGTACACCAGGCGGGTCTAACTATGGCTACACCTTC.